The 13 T cell receptor beta chains given below trace back to one sample, sequenced in a study of blood T cell repertoires in COVID-19. The method was immunoSEQ multiplex PCR; TCRdb's version includes in-frame clones alone and lacks a portion of them. The table has about 190,000 clones, approximately 86% seen once; the top ten hold roughly a tenth. Sequenced input: peripheral blood. The receptors were sampled from an elderly woman with active or convalescent COVID-19.

V gene TRBV19 combines with J gene TRBJ2-4; D ambiguous. The CDR3 is 13 amino acids. Germline values: CDR1 LNHDA, CDR2 SQIVND (reference sequence). The ends were cut back, 6 bases at V and 9 bases at J, with 15 bases in the middle. CDR3 coding DNA: TGTGCCAGTAGGAACGGAGCTCGGAGCATTCAGTACTTC. Its protein is CASRNGARSIQYF.

V and J are TRBV20-1 and TRBJ2-7; D is perhaps TRBD1 (5 bases). V was shortened by 3 bases and J by 6 bases, with 15 bases between the two germline ends. Germline V gives CDR1 DFQATT, CDR2 SNEGSKA (reference sequence). CDR3 size: 13 residues. CDR3 amino acids: CSASRTFGGEQYF. The CDR3 nucleotides read TGCAGTGCTAGTCGGACATTCGGTGGCGAGCAGTACTTC.

This clone was seen more than once but under ten times. The chain carries TRBV15 and TRBJ2-1; 8 positions agree with TRBD2. Germline V gene sequence: CDR1 LNHNV, CDR2 YYDKDF (reference sequence). The CDR3 is 15 residues long. After removal of 4 bases from V and 4 bases from J, the junction contained 6 bases not matched to a gene. CDR3 loop: CATSITSGPYNEQFF. DNA of the CDR3: TGTGCCACCAGCATAACTAGCGGACCTTACAATGAGCAGTTCTTC.

Only one count was recorded for this clone. The chain has TRBV3-1 (or the pseudogene TRBV3-2) and TRBJ2-5; tentative D call: TRBD1 (8 bases). V lost 4 bases and J lost 7, with 19 bases in between. This CDR3 comprises 15 residues. Per germline, CDR1 LGHDT and CDR2 YNNKEL (reference sequence). CDR3: CASSPQGGVFATQYF. The CDR3 region has the DNA TGTGCCAGCAGCCCACAGGGGGGGGTGTTTGCGACCCAGTACTTC.

In its sample, this clone was seen many times. Mismatch with germline at one junction end may stem from a read error. J is TRBJ2-7 and V is TRBV6-5, with TRBD2 matching 9 bases. Per the germline V gene, CDR1 is MNHEY and CDR2 is SVGAGI. The CDR3 is 14 residues long. The CDR3 DNA is TGTGCCAGTAGGGCGGGAGGGCCATCCTCCGAGCAGTACTTC. Translation gives CASRAGGPSSEQYF.

This chain links TRBV6-2 or TRBV6-3 with TRBJ2-7; 11 bases are shared with TRBD1. Germline V gene sequence: CDR1 MNHEY, CDR2 SVGEGT. This CDR3 has 15 amino acids. J was trimmed by 3 bases and V by 2 bases; bases with no gene match: 3. For the CDR3, the DNA is TGTGCCAGCAGTTACAGGGACAGGGGGGTCTACGAGCAGTACTTC. Translation gives CASSYRDRGVYEQYF.

J is TRBJ1-6 and V is TRBV18, with D perhaps TRBD1 (6 bases). CDR3 length: 13 residues. V was shortened by 5 bases and J by 7 bases, with 9 bases between the two germline ends. Germline CDR1 and CDR2: KGHSH and LQKENI. CDR3 in amino acids: CASSVDRNSPLHF. As DNA, the CDR3 is TGTGCCAGCTCAGTAGACAGGAATTCACCCCTCCACTTT.

The CDR3 reads CASSALAGINNEQFF. The DNA for the CDR3 is TGTGCCAGCAGCGCCTTGGCGGGAATAAACAATGAGCAGTTCTTC. This chain links TRBV9 with TRBJ2-1; D perhaps matches TRBD2 (6 bases). Germline V lookup: CDR1 SGDLS, CDR2 YYNGEE. The CDR3 has 15 residues. V was clipped by 3 bases and J by 5 bases, with 15 bases between them.

The chain is built from TRBV10-1 and TRBJ1-6; D call uncertain. The V gene's germline CDR1 is WNHNN and CDR2 SYGVQD (reference sequence). There are 14 residues in the CDR3. Trimming cost V 11 bases and J 6 bases, with 17 bases left between them. This CDR3 reads CAGLYEDCNSPLHF. The CDR3 DNA reads TGCGCCGGTCTATATGAGGACTGTAATTCACCCCTCCACTTT.

The chain is built from TRBV12-3 or TRBV12-4 and TRBJ1-1; D is ambiguous. The CDR3 has 13 amino acids. Trimming cost V 0 bases and J 5 bases, with 7 bases left between them. DNA for the CDR3: TGTGCCAGCAGTTTAGCGCCGGGGACTGAAGCTTTCTTT. Amino acid sequence: CASSLAPGTEAFF.

The rearrangement links TRBV3-1 (or the pseudogene TRBV3-2) to TRBJ2-7; D may be TRBD2 (6 bases). There are 16 residues in the CDR3. V gave up 4 bases and J gave up 2 bases, with 18 bases separating them. The V gene's germline CDR1 is LGHDT and CDR2 YNNKEL (reference sequence). The CDR3 DNA reads TGTGCCAGCAGCCCCACCGGCGGGACGGCAACCTACGAGCAGTACTTC. Its protein is CASSPTGGTATYEQYF.

The chain is built from TRBV19 and TRBJ2-1, with D perhaps matching TRBD2 (6 bases). Germline CDR1 and CDR2: LNHDA and SQIVND (reference sequence). Trimming removed 1 base at V and 9 bases at J, with 13 bases between. The CDR3 length is 14 residues. CDR3 region: CASSIGLRGLEQFF. As DNA, the CDR3 is TGTGCCAGTAGTATAGGCCTGCGGGGTCTTGAGCAGTTCTTC.

This clone was counted a single time. The chain carries TRBV28 and TRBJ2-5; 13 nucleotides agree with TRBD2. From germline, CDR1 is MDHEN and CDR2 SYDVKM. The CDR3 runs to 17 residues. V shed 6 bases, J shed 7 bases, and the junction held 14 bases outside the gene matches. The CDR3 sequence: CASSPGLAGELGGTQYF. CDR3 sequence (DNA): TGTGCCAGCAGCCCCGGACTAGCGGGAGAACTAGGGGGGACCCAGTACTTC.